The 31 T cell receptor beta chains below come from one sample, sequenced in a study of T-cell reconstitution after alpha-beta-depleted transplantation in children (dated by TCRdb to between 2015 and 2016). The sample's treatment or condition, from its label and the paper: allogeneic hematopoietic cell transplantation with graft depleted of TCRalphabeta T cells and CD19 B cells. Libraries came from PCR. Sequenced on an Illumina HiSeq 2500. TCR libraries were prepared with molecular barcoding, using unique molecular identifiers to normalize TCRbeta repertoire quantification. The raw public reads went through TCRdb reprocessing: fastp at Q25, MiXCR clone calling, in-frame beta chains kept. Each record represents a unique CDR3 protein, reported with the most common genes and DNA among its rows. The sample records about 460,000 distinct CDR3 sequences, more than 9% of which are singletons. 2% to 2.5% of the sample rests with the top ten.

Material: PBMCs, obtained before TCRalphabeta/CD19-depleted stem cell transplant. Source of these receptors: a child aged 2 to 15 with inherited bone marrow failure, due to receive a stem cell transplant.

This clonotype came up many times. The chain recombines TRBV12-3 or TRBV12-4 with TRBJ2-5, with 7 nucleotides matching TRBD1. The CDR3 has 15 amino acids. Losses at the gene ends were 5 bases for V and 4 bases for J; bases not matched to a gene: 10. The DNA for the CDR3 is TGTGCCAGCAGTAGAACCGGGACAGAGGGAGAGACCCAGTACTTC. Protein sequence: CASSRTGTEGETQYF.

This clonotype was observed at least ten times. The chain uses TRBV5-1 and TRBJ2-7; 7 positions agree with TRBD2. V trimming: 1 base; J trimming: 1 base; junction bases outside the gene matches: 17. The CDR3 has 19 residues. Germline-derived CDR1 and CDR2 are SGHRS and YFSETQ. CDR3 region: CASSLRTLSGRAGSYEQYF. CDR3 nucleotide sequence: TGCGCCAGCAGCTTGAGAACTCTTTCAGGGAGGGCCGGGTCCTACGAGCAGTACTTC.

This chain links TRBV28 with TRBJ2-3; D is unresolved. The CDR3 length is 12 residues. Germline V gene data show CDR1 as MDHEN and CDR2 as SYDVKM. The germline V and J ends were trimmed by 6 bases and 4 bases, with 8 bases remaining between them. The CDR3 sequence: CASRYGADTQYF. The CDR3 region has the DNA TGTGCCAGCAGGTACGGCGCAGATACGCAGTATTTT.

This clonotype came up many times. V gene TRBV20-1 combines with J gene TRBJ2-5, with 13 nucleotides matching TRBD2. The ends lost 6 bases at V and 3 bases at J; junction bases unmatched: 4. Germline V lookup: CDR1 DFQATT, CDR2 SNEGSKA (reference sequence). This CDR3 is built from 14 residues. The CDR3 sequence: CSALGTSGKETQYF. The CDR3 DNA sequence: TGCAGTGCCCTTGGGACTAGCGGGAAAGAGACCCAGTACTTC.

There are many counts of this clonotype. The chain has TRBV7-2 and TRBJ2-5, with 7 bases that match TRBD2. CDR3 length equals 14 residues. Trimming at V came to 5 bases and at J to 5 bases, leaving 8 bases not matched to a gene. The germline gives CDR1 SGHTA, CDR2 FQGNSA. CDR3 residues: CASSPRTRTETQYF. DNA of the CDR3: TGTGCCAGCAGCCCTAGGACTAGGACGGAGACCCAGTACTTC.

This clonotype came up many times. The chain recombines TRBV28 with TRBJ1-1; D gene unclear. Germline V gene sequence: CDR1 MDHEN, CDR2 SYDVKM. The CDR3 runs 12 residues. Trimming took off 7 bases at V and 6 bases at J, with 12 bases between the two ends. The CDR3 region is CASTSDRPEAFF. The CDR3 nucleotides read TGTGCCAGCACCTCCGATCGCCCTGAAGCTTTCTTT.

A few counts support this clonotype. The chain links TRBV20-1 to TRBJ2-7; 8 nucleotides match TRBD2. After removal of 3 bases from V and 5 bases from J, the junction contained 9 bases not matched to a gene. In germline, CDR1 is DFQATT, CDR2 SNEGSKA (reference sequence). This CDR3 is built from 14 residues. CDR3 coding DNA: TGCAGTGCTAGCCGCCGGGAGGGCCAAGACGAGCAGTACTTC. Amino acids: CSASRREGQDEQYF.

In this sample, this clonotype turned up a few times. The V call is TRBV30, the J call TRBJ2-6; D could derive from TRBD1 or TRBD2 (5 bases each). V lost 2 bases, J lost 0 bases, and 8 bases lay in between. In germline, CDR1 is GTSNPN, CDR2 SVGIG (reference sequence). The CDR3 has 15 amino acids. CDR3 nucleotide sequence: TGTGCCTGGAGTTGGGACCCCTCTGGGGCCAACGTCCTGACTTTC. Its translation: CAWSWDPSGANVLTF.

This clonotype was seen ten or more times. This chain uses TRBV6-2 or TRBV6-3 with TRBJ2-3; 8 nucleotides line up with TRBD2. The ends lost 3 bases at V and 3 bases at J; junction bases unmatched: 8. Germline CDR1 and CDR2: MNHEY and SVGEGT. The CDR3 sequence is 16 residues long. This CDR3 reads CASSYSITSGTDTQYF. In nucleotides, the CDR3 is TGTGCCAGCAGTTATTCGATCACTAGCGGTACAGATACGCAGTATTTT.

This clonotype was recorded at least ten times. The rearrangement uses TRBV20-1 and TRBJ2-1; D remains ambiguous. Trimming stripped 1 base from V and 1 base from J, with 11 bases between. The CDR3 extends over 15 amino acids. CDR1 and CDR2 (germline): DFQATT, SNEGSKA (reference sequence). CDR3 sequence reads: CSARVPRPSYNEQFF. Written as DNA, the CDR3 is TGCAGTGCTAGAGTACCTAGACCTTCCTACAATGAGCAGTTCTTC.

This clonotype was counted ten times or more. V usage is TRBV4-3 and J usage is TRBJ2-1, with 9 bases fitting TRBD1. Germline V gives CDR1 LGHNA, CDR2 YSLEER. The CDR3 is 18 residues long. V lost 0 bases and J lost 3; bases outside the gene matches: 9. CDR3 residues: CASSQDPQGQGLYNEQFF. CDR3 nucleotides: TGCGCCAGCAGCCAAGATCCCCAAGGACAGGGGCTCTACAATGAGCAGTTCTTC.

In this sample, this clonotype turned up many times. The rearrangement uses TRBV27 and TRBJ1-2; 11 bases fit TRBD1. The germline gives CDR1 MNHEY, CDR2 SMNVEV (reference sequence). The CDR3 has 17 residues. V trimming: 5 bases; J trimming: 4 bases; junction bases outside the gene matches: 12. The CDR3 region is CASSPGAGQGAFYGYTF. The CDR3 DNA sequence: TGTGCCAGCAGTCCGGGTGCCGGACAGGGGGCCTTCTATGGCTACACCTTC.

To note about this clonotype: This may arise from a read error, as a much more abundant clone is one base away. This chain links TRBV7-2 with TRBJ1-5; the D is unclear. The ends were cut back, 1 base at V and 1 base at J, with 5 bases in the middle. CDR3 length equals 14 residues. Germline CDR1 SGHTA, CDR2 FQGNSA. This CDR3 is CASSLEWSNQPQHF. CDR3 nucleotides: TGTGCCAGCAGCTTAGAATGGAGCAATCAGCCCCAGCATTTT. Full variable domain (missing parts from reference TRBV7-2 and TRBJ1-5): GAGVSQSPSNKVTEKGKDVELRCDPISGHTALYWYRQSLGQGLEFLIYFQGNSAPDKSGLPSDRFSAERTGGSVSTLTIQRTQQEDSAVYLCASSLEWSNQPQHFGDGTRLSIL.

This clonotype was seen repeatedly, ten times or more. The chain couples TRBV10-1 to TRBJ2-4; D remains ambiguous. Germline CDR1 reads WNHNN; CDR2 reads SYGVQD (reference sequence). Trimming stripped 6 bases from V and 0 bases from J, with 9 bases between. This CDR3 contains 14 residues. The CDR3 sequence: CASRPPLAKNIQYF. The DNA of the CDR3 is TGCGCCAGCAGGCCGCCCCTAGCCAAAAACATTCAGTACTTC.

This clonotype was recorded at least ten times. CDR3 protein: CSARKIGQGQTDTQYF. The CDR3 bases are TGCAGTGCTAGAAAAATAGGACAGGGGCAGACAGATACGCAGTATTTT. The rearrangement joins TRBV20-1 to TRBJ2-3, with 9 bases lining up with TRBD1. V was pared by 2 bases and J by 3 bases, with 9 bases of the junction left unmatched. This CDR3 spans 16 amino acids. Germline-derived CDR1 and CDR2 are DFQATT and SNEGSKA (reference sequence).

The chain employs TRBV28 and TRBJ2-7, with TRBD1 matching over 10 bases. Germline V gene data show CDR1 as MDHEN and CDR2 as SYDVKM. The CDR3 extends over 14 amino acids. V lost 6 bases, J lost 2 bases, and 4 bases stayed unmatched. The CDR3 sequence is CASREGTGAYEQYF. Here the CDR3 DNA reads TGTGCCAGCAGGGAAGGGACAGGGGCCTACGAGCAGTACTTC.

The sample holds many counts of this clonotype. The chain links TRBV29-1 to TRBJ2-3; D is uncertain. The V gene lost 6 bases and the J gene lost 2 bases, with 15 bases spanning the gap. This CDR3 is built from 14 residues. In germline, CDR1 is SQVTM, CDR2 ANQGSEA. CDR3 in DNA: TGCAGCGTAACCCCGTCGAGGCACACAGATACGCAGTATTTT. Translated: CSVTPSRHTDTQYF.

With respect to this clonotype: A much more abundant neighbour one base away suggests this may be a read error. The chain couples TRBV5-1 to TRBJ2-5; possible D gene TRBD1, 6 bases. The CDR3 has 14 amino acids. CDR1 and CDR2 (germline): SGHRS, YFSETQ. Deletions cut 3 bases from V and 5 bases from J, with 14 bases between. This CDR3 is CASSSNRVFETQYF. As DNA, the CDR3 is TGCGCCAGCAGCTCAAACAGGGTATTCGAGACCCAGTACTTC.

The rearrangement links TRBV28 to TRBJ2-7, with 8 bases fitting TRBD1. The V and J ends lost 3 bases and 3 bases, in that order; junction bases with no gene match: 4. The CDR3 has 14 residues. Germline-derived CDR1 and CDR2 are MDHEN and SYDVKM. CDR3 nucleotide sequence: TGTGCCAGCAGTTTCAGCGGACAGGGCTACGAGCAGTACTTC. Translating it yields CASSFSGQGYEQYF.

In its sample, this clonotype was seen many times. The chain links TRBV21-1 to TRBJ2-2; TRBD2 reflects the table's D call only, with no check against the DNA. TRBV21-1 is deemed a pseudogene. The CDR3 loop spans 15 amino acids. This CDR3 is CASSKLREGTGELFF. The CDR3 DNA is TGTGCCAGCAGCAAATTGAGGGAGGGAACCGGGGAGCTGTTTTTT.

J is TRBJ1-1 and V is TRBV6-1, with unresolved D. Deletions cut 6 bases from V and 4 bases from J, with 15 bases between. CDR1 is MNHNS and CDR2 is SASEGT in the germline V gene. The CDR3 consists of 14 residues. The CDR3: CASSWTAASTEAFF. The CDR3, as DNA: TGTGCCAGCAGCTGGACCGCCGCGAGCACTGAAGCTTTCTTT.

This clonotype was observed many times. The chain combines TRBV5-1 with TRBJ2-2; a weak D match, TRBD1 (6 bases). V was trimmed by 3 bases and J by 7 bases, leaving 13 bases between them. Per the germline V gene, CDR1 is SGHRS and CDR2 is YFSETQ. This CDR3 has 14 residues. The chain's CDR3 is CASSSRGQGGELFF. CDR3 bases: TGCGCCAGCAGCTCCAGGGGCCAGGGCGGGGAGCTGTTTTTT. The complete variable domain, with remaining parts taken from reference TRBV5-1 and TRBJ2-2, reads KAGVTQTPRYLIKTRGQQVTLSCSPISGHRSVSWYQQTPGQGLQFLFEYFSETQRNKGNFPGRFSGRQFSNSRSEMNVSTLELGDSALYLCASSSRGQGGELFFGEGSRLTVL.

The chain joins TRBV20-1 to TRBJ2-7, with 12 nucleotides matching TRBD1. The CDR3 runs 15 residues. V was clipped by 6 bases and J by 7 bases; unmatched bases: 13. CDR1 and CDR2 from the germline V gene are DFQATT and SNEGSKA (reference sequence). The CDR3 loop is CSAREWGQGADEQYF. The CDR3 coding sequence is TGCAGTGCCCGAGAGTGGGGACAGGGGGCCGATGAGCAGTACTTC.

This clonotype occurred a few times. The V and J genes are TRBV20-1 and TRBJ2-3; 10 nucleotides agree with TRBD2. The germline CDR1 and CDR2 sequences are DFQATT and SNEGSKA (reference sequence). CDR3 length equals 13 residues. V dropped 6 bases and J dropped 3; count of bases not matched to a gene: 3. The CDR3 nucleotides read TGCAGTGCCCCGACTAGCGGGACAGATACGCAGTATTTT. Amino acids: CSAPTSGTDTQYF.

The chain is built from TRBV20-1 and TRBJ1-2; D is possibly TRBD1 (5 bases). From germline, CDR1 is DFQATT and CDR2 SNEGSKA (reference sequence). The CDR3 is 12 residues long. V was trimmed by 6 bases and J by 6 bases, leaving 14 bases between them. CDR3 residues: CSARPVGDGYTF. DNA of the CDR3: TGCAGTGCCCGGCCCGTGGGGGATGGCTACACCTTC.

There are many counts of this clonotype. The rearrangement joins TRBV29-1 to TRBJ2-1; a possible D gene is TRBD2 (6 bases). V was shortened by 4 bases and J by 4 bases, with 14 bases between the two germline ends. The CDR3 has 14 amino acids. Germline CDR1 is SQVTM and CDR2 is ANQGSEA. Written as DNA, the CDR3 is TGCAGCGTTGGGCGTAGCGGACCTTACAATGAGCAGTTCTTC. As protein: CSVGRSGPYNEQFF.

This clonotype was seen at least ten times. The V and J genes are TRBV6-2 or TRBV6-3 and TRBJ2-7; 13 nucleotides align to TRBD2. Trimming at V came to 4 bases and at J to 2 bases, leaving 8 bases not matched to a gene. This CDR3 contains 17 residues. CDR1 is MNHEY and CDR2 is SVGEGT in the germline V gene. The CDR3 reads CASSSLAGGLKTYEQYF. DNA of the CDR3: TGTGCCAGCAGTTCACTAGCGGGAGGGCTGAAGACCTACGAGCAGTACTTC.

Only a few counts were recorded for this clonotype. The chain combines TRBV10-2 with TRBJ2-3; 7 bases agree with TRBD1. Germline lookup yields CDR1 WSHSY and CDR2 SAAADI. The V segment lost 1 base and the J segment 3 bases; nucleotides outside the gene matches: 7. The CDR3 is 16 amino acids. The CDR3 DNA reads TGCGCCAGCAGTGAGTGGACAGGCGGAATTACAGATACGCAGTATTTT. As protein: CASSEWTGGITDTQYF.

This clonotype was counted at least ten times. The chain links TRBV7-9 to TRBJ2-7; D ambiguous. This CDR3 comprises 11 residues. V lost 5 bases and J 3 bases, leaving 5 bases between the germline ends. Germline CDR1 SEHNR, CDR2 FQNEAQ (reference sequence). The DNA of the CDR3 is TGTGCCAGCAGCCAATTCTACGAGCAGTACTTC. It is translated as CASSQFYEQYF.

This clonotype was counted many times. The CDR3 region is CASSPVGVSSSYNEQFF. CDR3 DNA sequence: TGTGCCAGCAGTCCAGTAGGGGTCTCCAGCTCCTACAATGAGCAGTTCTTC. The V gene is TRBV12-3 or TRBV12-4, the J gene TRBJ2-1; D is possibly TRBD1 (5 bases). This CDR3 has 17 amino acids. V lost 5 bases, J lost 0 bases, and 17 bases lay in between.

The CDR3 protein is CASSLTYGAADTQYF. CDR3 coding DNA: TGTGCCAGCAGTTTAACGTACGGGGCGGCAGATACGCAGTATTTT. The chain joins TRBV27 to TRBJ2-3; D is perhaps TRBD1 or TRBD2 (5 bases each). The CDR3 runs to 15 residues. Germline V gene lookup returns CDR1 MNHEY and CDR2 SMNVEV (reference sequence). V shed 2 bases and J shed 4 bases, with 13 bases lying between them.